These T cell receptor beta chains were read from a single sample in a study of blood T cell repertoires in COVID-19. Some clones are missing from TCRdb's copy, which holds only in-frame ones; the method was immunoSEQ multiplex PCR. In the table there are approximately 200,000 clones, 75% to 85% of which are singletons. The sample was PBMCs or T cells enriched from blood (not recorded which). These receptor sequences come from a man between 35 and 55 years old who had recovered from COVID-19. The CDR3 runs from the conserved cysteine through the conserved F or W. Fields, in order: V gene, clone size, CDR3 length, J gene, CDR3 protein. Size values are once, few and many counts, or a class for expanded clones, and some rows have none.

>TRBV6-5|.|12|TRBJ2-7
CASIGAAREQYF
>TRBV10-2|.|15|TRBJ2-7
CASIKQQGAAYEQYF
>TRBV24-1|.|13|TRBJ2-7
CATSEGAAYEQYF
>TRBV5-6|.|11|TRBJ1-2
CASSLGGGYTF
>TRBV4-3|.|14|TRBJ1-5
CASSQDRTGQPQHF
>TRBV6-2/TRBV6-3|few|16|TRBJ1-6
CASSYELAPFLPPLHF
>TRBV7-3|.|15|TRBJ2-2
CASSLVAGGTGELFF
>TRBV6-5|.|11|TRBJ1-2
CASLGRDGYTF
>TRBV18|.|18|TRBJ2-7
CASSRQGSYSGSTYEQYF
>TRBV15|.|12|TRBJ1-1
CATSSPDTEAFF
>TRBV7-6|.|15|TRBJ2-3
CASSGYSGITDTQYF
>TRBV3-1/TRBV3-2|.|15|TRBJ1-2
CASSQDSPGFYGYTF
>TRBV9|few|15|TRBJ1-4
CASSPFTGNNEKLFF
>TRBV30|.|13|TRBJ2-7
CAWMGGITYEQYF
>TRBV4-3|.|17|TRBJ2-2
CASSQERRQGGTGELFF
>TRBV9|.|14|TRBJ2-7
CASSVEVQGDEQYF
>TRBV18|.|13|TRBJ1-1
CASSPQGSTEAFF
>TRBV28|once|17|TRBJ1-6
CASSSPGESLYNSPLHF
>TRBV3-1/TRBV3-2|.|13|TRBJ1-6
CASSPGQGAPLHF
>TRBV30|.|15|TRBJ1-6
CAWSVPETVISPLHF
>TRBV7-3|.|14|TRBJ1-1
CASSAQTGNTEAFF
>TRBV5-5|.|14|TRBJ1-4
CASSLGQDHEKLFF
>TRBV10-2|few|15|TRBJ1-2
CASSFSRQANYGYTF
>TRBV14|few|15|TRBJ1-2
CASSQTGQENYGYTF
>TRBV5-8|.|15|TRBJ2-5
CASSLAQQVGETQYF
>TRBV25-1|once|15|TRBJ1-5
CASPEGRESNQPQHF
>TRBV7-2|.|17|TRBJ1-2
CASSLEGRGRLDYGYTF
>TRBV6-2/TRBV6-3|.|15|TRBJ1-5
CASSYSSGGNQPQHF
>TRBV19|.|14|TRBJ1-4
CASSPGVANEKLFF
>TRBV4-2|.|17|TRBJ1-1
CASSQRTGRVMNTEAFF
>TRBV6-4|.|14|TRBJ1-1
CASRARSMNTEAFF
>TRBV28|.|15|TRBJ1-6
CASTQGAFGNSPLHF
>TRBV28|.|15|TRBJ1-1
CASSYPTGMNTEAFF
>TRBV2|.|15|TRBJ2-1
CASRPLTGGRNEQFF
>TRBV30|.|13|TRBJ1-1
CAWRRVMNTEAFF
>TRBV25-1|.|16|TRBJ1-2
CASSEAGTGTNYGYTF
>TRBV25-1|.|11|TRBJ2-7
CASSYSYEQYF
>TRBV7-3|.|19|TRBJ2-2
CASSPGQGAGGRMVGELFF
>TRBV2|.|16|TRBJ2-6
CASSERGSSGANVLTF
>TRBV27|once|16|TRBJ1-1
CASSLRAGRMNTEAFF